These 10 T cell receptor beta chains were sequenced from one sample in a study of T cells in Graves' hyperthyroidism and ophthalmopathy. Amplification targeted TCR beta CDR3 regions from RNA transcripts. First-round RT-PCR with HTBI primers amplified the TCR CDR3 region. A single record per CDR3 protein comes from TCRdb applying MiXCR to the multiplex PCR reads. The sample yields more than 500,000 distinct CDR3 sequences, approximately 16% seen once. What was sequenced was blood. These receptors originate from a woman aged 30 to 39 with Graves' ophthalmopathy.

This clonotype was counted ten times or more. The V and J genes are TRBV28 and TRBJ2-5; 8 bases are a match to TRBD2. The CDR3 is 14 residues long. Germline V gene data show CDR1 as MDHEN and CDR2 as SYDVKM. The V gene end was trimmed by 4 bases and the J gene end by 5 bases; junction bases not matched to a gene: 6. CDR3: CASSSAGGRETQYF. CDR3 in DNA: TGTGCCAGCAGTTCGGCGGGGGGCCGGGAGACCCAGTACTTC.

The DNA for the CDR3 is TGTGCTAGTGGTTTCTGGGGCTCTGGCTACACCTTC. Translating it yields CASGFWGSGYTF. The V call is TRBV12-5, the J call TRBJ1-2; D might be TRBD1 (5 bases). This CDR3 has 12 residues. V gave up 3 bases and J gave up 7 bases, with 9 bases separating them. Looked up from germline, CDR1 is LGHNT and CDR2 is FRNRAP.

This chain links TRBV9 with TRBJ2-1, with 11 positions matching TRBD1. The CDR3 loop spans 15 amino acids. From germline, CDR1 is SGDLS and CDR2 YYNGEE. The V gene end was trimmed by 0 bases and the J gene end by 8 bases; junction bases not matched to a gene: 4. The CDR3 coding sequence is TGTGCCAGCAGCGTAGGGACAGGGGGCTTCTATGAGCAGTTCTTC. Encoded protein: CASSVGTGGFYEQFF. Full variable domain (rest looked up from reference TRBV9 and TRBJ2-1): DSGVTQTPKHLITATGQRVTLRCSPRSGDLSVYWYQQSLDQGLQFLIQYYNGEERAKGNILERFSAQQFPDLHSELNLSSLELGDSALYFCASSVGTGGFYEQFFGPGTRLTVL.

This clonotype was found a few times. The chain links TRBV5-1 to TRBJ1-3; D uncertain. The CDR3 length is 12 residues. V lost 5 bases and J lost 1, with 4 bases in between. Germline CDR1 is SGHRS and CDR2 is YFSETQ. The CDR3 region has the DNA TGCGCCAGCAGGGAGTCTGGAAACACCATATATTTT. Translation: CASRESGNTIYF.

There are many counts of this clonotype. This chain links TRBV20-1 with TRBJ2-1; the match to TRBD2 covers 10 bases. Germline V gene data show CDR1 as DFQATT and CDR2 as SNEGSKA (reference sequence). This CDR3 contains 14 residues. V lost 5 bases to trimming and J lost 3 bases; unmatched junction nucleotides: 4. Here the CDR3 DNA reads TGCAGTGCTGAGCGGGAGGGCAACTACAATGAGCAGTTCTTC. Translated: CSAEREGNYNEQFF.

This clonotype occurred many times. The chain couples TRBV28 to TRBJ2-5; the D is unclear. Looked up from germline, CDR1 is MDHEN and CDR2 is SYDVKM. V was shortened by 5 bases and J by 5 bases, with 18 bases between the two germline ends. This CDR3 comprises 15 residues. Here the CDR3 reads CASSNLMRTRETQYF. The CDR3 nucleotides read TGTGCCAGCAGTAACCTAATGAGGACCCGGGAGACCCAGTACTTC.

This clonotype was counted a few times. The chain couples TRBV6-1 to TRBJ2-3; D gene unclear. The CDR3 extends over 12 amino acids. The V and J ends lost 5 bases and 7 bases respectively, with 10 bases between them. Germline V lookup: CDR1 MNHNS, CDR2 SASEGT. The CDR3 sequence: CASSPPSYTQYF. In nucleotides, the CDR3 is TGTGCCAGCAGTCCACCCAGTTATACGCAGTATTTT.

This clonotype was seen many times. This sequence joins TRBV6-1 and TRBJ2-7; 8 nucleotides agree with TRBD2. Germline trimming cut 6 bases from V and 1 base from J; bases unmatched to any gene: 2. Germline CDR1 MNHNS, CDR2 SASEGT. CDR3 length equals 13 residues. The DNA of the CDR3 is TGTGCCAGCAGCCAGCGGGAGTCCTACGAGCAGTACTTC. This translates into CASSQRESYEQYF.

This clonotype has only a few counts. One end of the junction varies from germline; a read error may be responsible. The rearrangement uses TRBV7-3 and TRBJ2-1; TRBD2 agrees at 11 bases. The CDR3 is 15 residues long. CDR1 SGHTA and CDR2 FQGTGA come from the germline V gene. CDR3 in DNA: TGTGCCTGCAGCCAGTTAGCGGGAGGGAGCGGTGAGCAGTTCTTC. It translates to CACSQLAGGSGEQFF.

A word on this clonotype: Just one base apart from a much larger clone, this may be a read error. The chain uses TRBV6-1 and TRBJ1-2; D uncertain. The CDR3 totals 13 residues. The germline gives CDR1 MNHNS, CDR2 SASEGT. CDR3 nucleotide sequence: TGTGTCAGCCGAAGTCCATCAGATGGGGGCTACACCTTC. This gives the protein CVSRSPSDGGYTF.